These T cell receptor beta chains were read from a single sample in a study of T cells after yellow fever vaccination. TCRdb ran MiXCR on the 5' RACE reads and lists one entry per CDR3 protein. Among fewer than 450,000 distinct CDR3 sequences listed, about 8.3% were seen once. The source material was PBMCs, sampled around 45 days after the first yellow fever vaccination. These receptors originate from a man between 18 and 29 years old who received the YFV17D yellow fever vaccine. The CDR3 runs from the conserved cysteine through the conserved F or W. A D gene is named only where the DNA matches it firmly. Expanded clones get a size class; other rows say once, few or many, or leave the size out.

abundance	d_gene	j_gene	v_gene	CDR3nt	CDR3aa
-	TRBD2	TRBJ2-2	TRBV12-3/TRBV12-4	TGTGCCAGCAGCCCCTTTAGACTAGCCACCGGGGAGCTGTTTTTT	CASSPFRLATGELFF
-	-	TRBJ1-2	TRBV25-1	TGTGCCACGGACAGTTTCTATGGCTACACCTTC	CATDSFYGYTF
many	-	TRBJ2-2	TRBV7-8	TGTGCCAGCAGCTCCAGACAGGCGGGGGAGCTGTTTTTT	CASSSRQAGELFF
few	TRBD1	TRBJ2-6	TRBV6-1	TGTGCCAGCAGCCAGCACACCGGGACAGGGGAAGGGGCCAACGTCCTGACTTTC	CASSQHTGTGEGANVLTF
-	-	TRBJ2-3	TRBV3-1	TGTGCCAGCAGCCAAAGGGGGGCCGTGGATACGCAGTATTTT	CASSQRGAVDTQYF
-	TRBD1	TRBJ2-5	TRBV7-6	TGTGCCAGCAGCTTAGGGACAGGGTTACGGGAGACCCAGTACTTC	CASSLGTGLRETQYF
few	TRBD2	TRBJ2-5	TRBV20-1	TGCAGTGCTATACTAGCGGGGGGTACCCAGTACTTC	CSAILAGGTQYF
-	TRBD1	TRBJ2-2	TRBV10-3	TGTGCCACCATCCCCGGTGGGGGACAGCGTAACACCGGGGAGCTGTTTTTT	CATIPGGGQRNTGELFF
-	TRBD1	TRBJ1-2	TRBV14	TGTGCCAGCAGCCAGACAGGACAGGGGGAGCGTGGCTACACCTTC	CASSQTGQGERGYTF
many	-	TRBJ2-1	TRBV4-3	TGCGCCAGCAGCCAAGATCAGGGCCCAGGTTTGCGGTTCTTC	CASSQDQGPGLRFF
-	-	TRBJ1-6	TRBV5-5	TGTGCCAGCAGCTTGGTCCGACTCTATAATTCACCCCTCCACTTT	CASSLVRLYNSPLHF
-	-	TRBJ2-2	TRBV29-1	TGCAGCGCAAGCGGGCACCCGAACACCGGGGAGCTGTTTTTT	CSASGHPNTGELFF
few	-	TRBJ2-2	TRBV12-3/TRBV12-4	TGTGCCAGCTTTACCGACGGGGAGCTGTTTTTT	CASFTDGELFF
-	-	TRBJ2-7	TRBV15	TGTGCCACCAGCCCTGGCCTCTTCTACGAGCAGTACTTC	CATSPGLFYEQYF
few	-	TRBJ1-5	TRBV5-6	TGTGCCAGCAGCGTATTTAGGTACGGGGAAGTCGACCAGCCCCAGCATTTT	CASSVFRYGEVDQPQHF
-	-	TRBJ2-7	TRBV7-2	TGTGCCAGCAGCTTAACCTCGAGCTCCTACGAGCAGTACTTC	CASSLTSSSYEQYF
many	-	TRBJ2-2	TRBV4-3	TGCGCCAGCAGCTTGAACGCAATAAGCACCGGGGAGCTGTTTTTT	CASSLNAISTGELFF
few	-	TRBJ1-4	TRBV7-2	TGTGCCAGCAGCCCTACGGGGGGGGCAGGCGGAGACGAAAAACTGTTTTTT	CASSPTGGAGGDEKLFF
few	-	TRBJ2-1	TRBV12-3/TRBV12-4	TGTGCCAGCAGGCACCGGGACGAGCAGTTCTTC	CASRHRDEQFF
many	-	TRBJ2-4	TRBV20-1	TGCAGTGCTAGAGACTGGACTCTAGCCAAAAACATTCAGTACTTC	CSARDWTLAKNIQYF
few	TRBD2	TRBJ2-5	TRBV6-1	TGTGCCAGCAGTGACGGGGGAGGGTACCAAGAGACCCAGTACTTC	CASSDGGGYQETQYF
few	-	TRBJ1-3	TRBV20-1	TGCAGTGCTAGAGATGTCAGGGCTGGAAACACCATATATTTT	CSARDVRAGNTIYF
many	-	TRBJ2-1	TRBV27	TGTGCCAGTTACGGACTCCACTCCTACAATGAGCAGTTCTTC	CASYGLHSYNEQFF
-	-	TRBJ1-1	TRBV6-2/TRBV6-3	TGTGCCAGCAAGACCAGGGAGGGATACACTGAAGCTTTCTTT	CASKTREGYTEAFF
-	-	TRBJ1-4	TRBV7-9	TGTGCCAGCAGCTATAGACAGGCGGGTGAAAAACTGTTTTTT	CASSYRQAGEKLFF
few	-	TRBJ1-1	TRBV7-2	TGTGCCAGCAGCGCCAATTCAGGGGAACAAGCTTTCTTT	CASSANSGEQAFF
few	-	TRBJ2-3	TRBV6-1	TGTGCCAGCAAACCGGGACCGACCACAGATACGCAGTATTTT	CASKPGPTTDTQYF
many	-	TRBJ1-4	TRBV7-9	TGTGCCAGCACCCCCGTCGGAGCTGAAAAACTGTTTTTT	CASTPVGAEKLFF
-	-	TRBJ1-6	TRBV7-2	TGTGCCAGCGCCTCAAGTCCAGGGCCGAATTCACCCCTCCACTTT	CASASSPGPNSPLHF
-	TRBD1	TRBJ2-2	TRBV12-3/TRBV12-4	TGTGCCAGCAGCCCGGACAGGGGGCGGACCGGGGAGCTGTTTTTT	CASSPDRGRTGELFF
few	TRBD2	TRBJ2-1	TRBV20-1	TGCAGTGCTACAATAAGTCTCTTCACTAGCGGGGGATACAATGAGCAGTTCTTC	CSATISLFTSGGYNEQFF
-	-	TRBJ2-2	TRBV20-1	TGCAGTGCTATCCTAAGGGAGCGGAGGGGGGAGCTGTTTTTT	CSAILRERRGELFF
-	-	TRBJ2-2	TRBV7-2	TGTGCCAGCAGTCTCCACCCGATGAACTACCCCGGGGAGCTGTTTTTT	CASSLHPMNYPGELFF
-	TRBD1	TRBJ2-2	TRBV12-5	TGTGCTAGTGGTTTGGGGGACAGTCCCGCGAACACCGGGGAGCTGTTTTTT	CASGLGDSPANTGELFF
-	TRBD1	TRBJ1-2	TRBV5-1	TGCGCCAGTACAGACAGGGCGGGCTATGGCTACACCTTC	CASTDRAGYGYTF
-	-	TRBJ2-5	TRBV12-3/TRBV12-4	TGTGCCAGCAGTACGGGGAGAGAGACCCAGTACTTC	CASSTGRETQYF
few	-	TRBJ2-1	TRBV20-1	TGCAGTGCTAGAGATCCCCGGACTCCTAAGCAGTTCTTC	CSARDPRTPKQFF
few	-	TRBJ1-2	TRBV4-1	TGCGCCAGCAGCCACCCAGGACAGAGGAGGCCCGGCTACACCTTC	CASSHPGQRRPGYTF
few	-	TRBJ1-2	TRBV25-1	TGTGCCAGCAGTGGACTCGAGGGGCAATGGATCTATGGCTACACCTTC	CASSGLEGQWIYGYTF
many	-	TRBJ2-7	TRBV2	TGTGCCACCGTGGCTGCTGGCCCCGTTCGCGAGCAGTACTTC	CATVAAGPVREQYF
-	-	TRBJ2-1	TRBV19	TGTGCCAGTTCTACTAGTGGGCATGAGCAGTTCTTC	CASSTSGHEQFF
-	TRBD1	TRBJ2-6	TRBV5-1	TGCGCCAGCAGACCAGGGACAGGTGGGGCCAACGTCCTGACTTTC	CASRPGTGGANVLTF
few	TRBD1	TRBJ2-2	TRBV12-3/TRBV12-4	TGTGCCAGCAGTTCGACAGGGGAATCCGGGGAGCTGTTTTTT	CASSSTGESGELFF
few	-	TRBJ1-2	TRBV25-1	TGTGCCAGCAGTGAAGTCAATGGCTACACCTTC	CASSEVNGYTF
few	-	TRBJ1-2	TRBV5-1	TGCGCCAGCAGCTTGGTAGGGGATAATGGCTACACCTTC	CASSLVGDNGYTF
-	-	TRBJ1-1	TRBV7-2	TGTGCCAGCAGCTTAGCGACGGGACACCGCACTGAAGCTTTCTTT	CASSLATGHRTEAFF
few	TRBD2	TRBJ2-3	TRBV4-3	TGCGCCAGCTCCCCCTGGGCGGGGGGGTCAGATACGCAGTATTTT	CASSPWAGGSDTQYF
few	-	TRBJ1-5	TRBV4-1	TGCGCCAGCAGCCAAGGAGGCCGGGGCAATCAGCCCCAGCATTTT	CASSQGGRGNQPQHF